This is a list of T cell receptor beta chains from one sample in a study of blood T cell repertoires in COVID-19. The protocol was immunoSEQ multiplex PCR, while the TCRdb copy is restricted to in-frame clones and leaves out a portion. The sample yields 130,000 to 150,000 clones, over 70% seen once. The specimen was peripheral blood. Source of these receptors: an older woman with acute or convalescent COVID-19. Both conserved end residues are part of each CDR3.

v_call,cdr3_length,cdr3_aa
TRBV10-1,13,CASSGQTTGELFF
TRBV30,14,CAWSGSGSYNEQFF
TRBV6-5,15,CASSSHPQGANGYTF
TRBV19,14,CASSLTVANYGYTF
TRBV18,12,CASSLAGSEQYF
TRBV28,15,CASSLLGQGWNEQFF
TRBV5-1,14,CASSPPRTLHTQYF
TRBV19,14,CASRQGAGNEKLFF
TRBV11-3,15,CASSRNTGGIYEQFF
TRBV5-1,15,CASSQTGQGVYGYTF
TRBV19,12,CASSIVAGKLFF
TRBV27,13,CASGTGVVGELFF
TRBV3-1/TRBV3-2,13,CASSQPLGNTIYF
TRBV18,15,CASSPPGGREQPQHF
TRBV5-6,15,CASSFKASGGYGYTF
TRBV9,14,CASSVGTGMDEQYF
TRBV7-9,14,CASKLAGEIGEQFF
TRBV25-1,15,CASSEPGHPRGTQYF
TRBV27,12,CASSLRAGELFF
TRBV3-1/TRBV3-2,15,CASSQAPGRNQPQHF
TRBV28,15,CASSLWVGRKYGYTF
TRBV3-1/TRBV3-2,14,CASSQRLARNEQFF
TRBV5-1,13,CASSLQGGTEAFF
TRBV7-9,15,CASSLAGGAVGEAFF
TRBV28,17,CASSPSSGTSVRKTQYF
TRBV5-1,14,CASSLGGGRTEAFF
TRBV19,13,CASRGGADTEAFF
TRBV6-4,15,CASSPGTATYNEQFF
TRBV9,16,CASSVAPAGAYEKLFF
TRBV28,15,CASSSDTYPYNEQFF
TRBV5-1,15,CASSLDGDVENTIYF
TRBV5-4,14,CASSLRGPMTEAFF
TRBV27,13,CASSLREVHEQYF
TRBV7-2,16,CASTEGTRRLLDEQFF
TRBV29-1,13,CSASSGRGGELFF
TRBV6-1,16,CASSEVVAGGYNEQFF
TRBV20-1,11,CSAYSGTGVFF
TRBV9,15,CASSAGLSSGNTIYF